The 13 T cell receptor beta chains below all came from one sample that was sequenced in a study of identical twins. A single record per CDR3 protein comes from TCRdb applying MiXCR to the 5' RACE reads. Of around 200,000 distinct CDR3 sequences listed, about a tenth are singletons. Sequencing was done on a sample of memory (CD45RO+) T cells sorted from blood. Every receptor here comes from a woman between 18 and 30 years old in good health.

The rearrangement joins TRBV20-1 to TRBJ2-4; 10 bases are shared with TRBD2. The J segment lost 0 bases and the V segment lost 5 bases, leaving 4 bases of the junction unmatched. The germline gives CDR1 DFQATT, CDR2 SNEGSKA (reference sequence). The CDR3 spans 15 residues. The CDR3 coding sequence is TGCAGTGCTGTTAGCGGGGGGCTAGCCAAAAACATTCAGTACTTC. It translates to CSAVSGGLAKNIQYF.

This rearrangement joins TRBV3-1 to TRBJ2-7; 7 bases match TRBD2. Germline V gene sequence: CDR1 LGHDT, CDR2 YNNKEL (reference sequence). V trimming: 1 base; J trimming: 0 bases; junction bases outside the gene matches: 6. CDR3 size: 16 residues. CDR3 residues: CASSQGAASGSYEQYF. In DNA, the CDR3 is TGTGCCAGCAGCCAAGGAGCTGCTAGCGGCTCCTACGAGCAGTACTTC.

Notes on this clonotype: This could be a read error, since a much larger clone is one nucleotide away. The chain links TRBV6-5 to TRBJ2-7; 10 bases are shared with TRBD1. From germline, CDR1 is MNHEY and CDR2 SVGAGI. The CDR3 spans 14 residues. The CDR3 loop is CASNYDRGLNEQYF. The CDR3 DNA reads TGTGCCAGCAATTACGACAGGGGGCTTAACGAGCAGTACTTC.

This chain joins TRBV7-9 and TRBJ2-7; TRBD2 agrees at 11 bases. V was clipped by 0 bases and J by 7 bases; unmatched bases: 5. The CDR3 spans 15 residues. Per the germline V gene, CDR1 is SEHNR and CDR2 is FQNEAQ (reference sequence). CDR3 sequence: CASSLAPLAGGEQYF. CDR3 coding DNA: TGTGCCAGCAGCTTAGCGCCCCTAGCGGGAGGTGAGCAGTACTTC.

This clonotype was counted between two and nine times. The gene calls are TRBV5-6 and TRBJ2-6; the D gene could be TRBD1 or TRBD2 (5 bases each). The CDR3 has 15 amino acids. CDR1 and CDR2 (germline): SGHDT, YYEEEE. V lost 2 bases to trimming and J lost 0 bases, with 6 bases between them. CDR3 DNA: TGTGCCAGCAGCTTTGGGACCTCTGGGGCCAACGTCCTGACTTTC. The encoded protein is CASSFGTSGANVLTF.

The chain is built from TRBV5-1 and TRBJ2-1; TRBD2 matches at 8 bases. Unmatched junction bases numbered 18, after V lost 7 bases and J lost 6 bases. Per germline, CDR1 SGHRS and CDR2 YFSETQ. This CDR3 is 17 amino acids long. In DNA form, the CDR3 reads TGCGCCAGCTCCGGAGCCGGGAGGGCCGAGCGGAGCAATGAGCAGTTCTTC. It yields the protein CASSGAGRAERSNEQFF.

This clonotype has only a few counts. This sequence joins TRBV7-3 and TRBJ2-2; D ambiguous. The ends were cut back, 5 bases at V and 5 bases at J, with 6 bases in the middle. The germline CDR1 and CDR2 sequences are SGHTA and FQGTGA. The CDR3 sequence is 12 residues long. The CDR3 region has the DNA TGTGCCAGCAGCCCAGTTACCGGGGAGCTGTTTTTT. This gives the protein CASSPVTGELFF.

The rearrangement uses TRBV2 and TRBJ2-7; D may be TRBD1 or TRBD2 (6 bases each). Germline V gene lookup returns CDR1 SNHLY and CDR2 FYNNEI. This CDR3 region has 15 residues. With 1 base removed from V and 3 bases from J, the gap between germline ends came to 13 bases. The CDR3 nucleotides are TGTGCCAGCAGTGAAGAGGGGGACTCGAGCTACGAGCAGTACTTC. This translates into CASSEEGDSSYEQYF.

This rearrangement joins TRBV4-1 to TRBJ2-7; 9 positions agree with TRBD2. The J segment lost 2 bases and the V segment lost 7 bases, leaving 12 bases of the junction unmatched. The germline V gene has CDR1 MGHRA and CDR2 YSYEKL. The CDR3 has 16 residues. In DNA form, the CDR3 reads TGCGCCAGCACCCCTGGTCCGGTAGCGGGAGCCTACGAGCAGTACTTC. It translates to CASTPGPVAGAYEQYF.

This chain uses TRBV20-1 with TRBJ1-4; no reliable D call. Trimming shortened V by 5 bases and J by 5 bases, and 9 bases separated the two germline ends. The CDR3 has 12 amino acids. Germline CDR1 DFQATT, CDR2 SNEGSKA (reference sequence). CDR3 in amino acids: CSARQHNEKLFF. CDR3 DNA: TGCAGTGCTCGACAACACAATGAAAAACTGTTTTTT.

This clonotype occurred a few times. The V and J genes are TRBV5-1 and TRBJ2-5; D not certain. The CDR3 loop spans 14 amino acids. The V and J ends lost 0 bases and 4 bases respectively, with 10 bases between them. Germline loops: CDR1 SGHRS, CDR2 YFSETQ. The DNA for the CDR3 is TGCGCCAGCAGCTTGGGTAACCGTGGAGAGACCCAGTACTTC. Translating it yields CASSLGNRGETQYF.

This chain links TRBV7-9 with TRBJ2-7, with 12 bases that match TRBD2. Germline CDR1 and CDR2: SEHNR and FQNEAQ (reference sequence). The CDR3 consists of 15 residues. With V trimmed by 3 bases and J by 4 bases, 4 bases remained unmatched. Written as DNA, the CDR3 is TGTGCCAGCAGCTTCCAAGGACTAGCGGGGTACGAGCAGTACTTC. This sequence encodes CASSFQGLAGYEQYF. The variable domain in full, completed from reference TRBV7-9 and TRBJ2-7, reads DTGVSQNPRHKITKRGQNVTFRCDPISEHNRLYWYRQTLGQGPEFLTYFQNEAQLEKSRLLSDRFSAERPKGSFSTLEIQRTEQGDSAMYLCASSFQGLAGYEQYFGPGTRLTVT.

At least ten counts were recorded for this clonotype. The chain is built from TRBV10-3 and TRBJ2-1; 7 bases line up with TRBD2. The CDR3 is 17 residues long. In germline, CDR1 is ENHRY, CDR2 SYGVKD. Trimming cost V 4 bases and J 0 bases; bases outside gene matches: 9. The CDR3 nucleotides read TGTGCCATCAGTGTAGGAGCTAGCGGTACCTCCTACAATGAGCAGTTCTTC. Amino acid sequence: CAISVGASGTSYNEQFF.